These 23 T cell receptor beta chains originate from one sample sequenced in a study of blood T cell repertoires in COVID-19. The protocol was immunoSEQ multiplex PCR, while the TCRdb copy is restricted to in-frame clones and leaves out a portion. The repertoire consists of 350,000 or so clones, with roughly 87% occurring once and the leading ten covering approximately 1%. The specimen sequenced was PBMCs or T cells enriched from blood (not recorded which). The receptors originated from a woman younger than 45 who had recovered from COVID-19.

This chain links TRBV6-5 with TRBJ1-1; maybe TRBD1 (6 bases). Trimming stripped 2 bases from V and 1 base from J, with 14 bases between. The length of the CDR3 is 16 residues. CDR1 is MNHEY, CDR2 SVGAGI, per germline. The CDR3 region has the DNA TGTGCCAGCAGTTACAGGGGGATGATGGAGAACACTGAAGCTTTCTTT. This codes for CASSYRGMMENTEAFF.

The rearrangement joins TRBV3-1 (or the pseudogene TRBV3-2) to TRBJ1-5; TRBD1 matches at 9 bases. The CDR3 totals 14 residues. Germline trimming cut 4 bases from V and 4 bases from J; bases unmatched to any gene: 2. Germline V gives CDR1 LGHDT, CDR2 YNNKEL (reference sequence). CDR3 nucleotides: TGTGCCAGCAGCCCGGGACAGGGAAATCAGCCCCAGCATTTT. This encodes CASSPGQGNQPQHF.

J is TRBJ1-6 and V is TRBV28; no definite D call. Germline CDR1 and CDR2: MDHEN and SYDVKM. Deletions cut 5 bases from V and 9 bases from J, with 14 bases between. The CDR3 consists of 14 residues. The CDR3 region is CASSPPGTGSPLHF. The CDR3 DNA reads TGTGCCAGCAGTCCGCCCGGAACGGGTTCACCCCTCCACTTT.

The V and J genes are TRBV7-2 and TRBJ2-3; 8 bases are shared with TRBD1. J was trimmed by 10 bases and V by 1 base; bases with no gene match: 4. Germline-derived CDR1 and CDR2 are SGHTA and FQGNSA. This CDR3 is built from 13 residues. CDR3 DNA sequence: TGTGCCAGCAGCTTAGAAGGACAGGGAGCGCAGTATTTT. This gives the protein CASSLEGQGAQYF.

The rearrangement uses TRBV30 and TRBJ1-2; no definite D call. Germline V CDR1 and CDR2: GTSNPN, SVGIG (reference sequence). The CDR3 spans 14 residues. V was trimmed by 3 bases and J by 1 base, leaving 12 bases between them. CDR3 bases: TGTGCCTGGAGCCCCTCGCGCTTTAACTATGGCTACACCTTC. Translating gives CAWSPSRFNYGYTF.

J is TRBJ1-3 and V is TRBV3-1 (or the pseudogene TRBV3-2), with TRBD1 identical over 8 bases. The ends lost 3 bases at V and 0 bases at J; junction bases unmatched: 10. Germline-derived CDR1 and CDR2 are LGHDT and YNNKEL (reference sequence). CDR3 length: 18 residues. As DNA, the CDR3 is TGTGCCAGCAGCCAGTCCGGACAGGGATTACCCTCTGGAAACACCATATATTTT. Translated, it gives CASSQSGQGLPSGNTIYF.

The CDR3 reads CASTYRDDGYTF. CDR3 bases: TGTGCCAGCACTTACAGGGACGATGGCTACACCTTC. The rearrangement uses TRBV2 and TRBJ1-2, with D perhaps matching TRBD1 (6 bases). V lost 7 bases to trimming and J lost 6 bases, with 12 bases between them. CDR3 size: 12 residues. Germline V gene sequence: CDR1 SNHLY, CDR2 FYNNEI. Drawing the rest from reference TRBV2 and TRBJ1-2, the complete variable domain is EPEVTQTPSHQVTQMGQEVILRCVPISNHLYFYWYRQILGQKVEFLVSFYNNEISEKSEIFDDQFSVERPDGSNFTLKIRSTKLEDSAMYFCASTYRDDGYTFGSGTRLTVV.

This clone was seen only a few times. Other DNA variants within this sample encode the same CDR3. The V gene is TRBV3-1 (or the pseudogene TRBV3-2), the J gene TRBJ2-3; 8 bases agree with TRBD1. CDR1 is LGHDT, CDR2 YNNKEL, per germline (reference sequence). The CDR3 is 14 amino acids. With 3 bases clipped from V and 4 bases from J, the junction kept 3 bases outside the gene matches. The CDR3 reads CASSQAGGPDTQYF. Here the CDR3 DNA reads TGTGCCAGCAGCCAGGCAGGGGGCCCAGATACGCAGTATTTT.

This clone was observed a handful of times. The V and J genes are TRBV18 and TRBJ1-5; D uncertain. Looked up from germline, CDR1 is KGHSH and CDR2 is LQKENI. The CDR3 has 13 residues. V shed 3 bases and J shed 8 bases, with 11 bases lying between them. CDR3 DNA sequence: TGTGCCAGCTCACCGGGCGTCGCCGAGCCCCAGCATTTT. This codes for CASSPGVAEPQHF.

The rearrangement uses TRBV7-9 and TRBJ1-2; TRBD1 agrees at 8 bases. This CDR3 spans 15 amino acids. Germline lookup yields CDR1 SEHNR and CDR2 FQNEAQ (reference sequence). The trim removed 5 bases at V and 5 bases at J, leaving 10 bases unmatched. CDR3 residues: CASSQTGAKGYGYTF. The CDR3 DNA reads as TGTGCCAGCAGCCAGACAGGGGCCAAGGGGTATGGCTACACCTTC. The entire variable domain, with the rest obtained from reference TRBV7-9 and TRBJ1-2, is as follows: DTGVSQNPRHKITKRGQNVTFRCDPISEHNRLYWYRQTLGQGPEFLTYFQNEAQLEKSRLLSDRFSAERPKGSFSTLEIQRTEQGDSAMYLCASSQTGAKGYGYTFGSGTRLTVV.

J is TRBJ2-7 and V is TRBV18, with 7 positions matching TRBD1. CDR1 is KGHSH, CDR2 LQKENI, per germline. The CDR3 has 13 amino acids. The trim removed 5 bases at V and 3 bases at J, leaving 4 bases unmatched. DNA of the CDR3: TGTGCCAGCTCAAAAGGGACAGTCTACGAGCAGTACTTC. Protein sequence: CASSKGTVYEQYF.

The chain has TRBV2 and TRBJ1-1; 7 bases are a match to TRBD1. The trim removed 7 bases at V and 0 bases at J, leaving 8 bases unmatched. The CDR3 extends over 15 amino acids. Germline assignment: CDR1 SNHLY and CDR2 FYNNEI. The CDR3 DNA is TGTGCCAGCAAAATACAGGGGAACTTGAACACTGAAGCTTTCTTT. This encodes CASKIQGNLNTEAFF.

This sequence joins TRBV7-9 and TRBJ2-7, with a weak D call TRBD1 (6 bases). Trimming removed 10 bases from V and 1 base from J, with 17 bases in between. The length of the CDR3 is 14 residues. In germline, CDR1 is SEHNR, CDR2 FQNEAQ (reference sequence). As DNA, the CDR3 is TGTGCCATCGGGACCAGGGGCCCTTCCTACGAGCAGTACTTC. Its protein is CAIGTRGPSYEQYF.

The V call is TRBV27, the J call TRBJ2-3; tentative D call: TRBD1 (7 bases). The germline V and J ends were trimmed by 5 bases and 10 bases, with 19 bases remaining between them. CDR1 is MNHEY, CDR2 SMNVEV, per germline (reference sequence). The CDR3 loop spans 14 amino acids. CDR3 protein: CASSHQQGGDAQYF. For the CDR3, the DNA is TGTGCCAGCAGTCACCAGCAGGGGGGAGACGCGCAGTATTTT.

The J gene is TRBJ1-2, the V gene TRBV5-4; D might be TRBD1 (5 bases). The V and J ends lost 0 bases and 1 base respectively, with 10 bases between them. This CDR3 contains 15 residues. From germline, CDR1 is SGHNT and CDR2 YYREEE (reference sequence). DNA for the CDR3: TGTGCCAGCAGCTTGGTAGGGGCCCGTAACTATGGCTACACCTTC. Its translation: CASSLVGARNYGYTF.

In DNA, the CDR3 is TGTGCCAGCAGTTTTCCGCAGGGGGTCGACGGTGACACCATATATTTT. Translation: CASSFPQGVDGDTIYF. The V call is TRBV28, the J call TRBJ1-3, with TRBD1 matching over 7 bases. The germline gives CDR1 MDHEN, CDR2 SYDVKM. This CDR3 is 16 amino acids long. V lost 3 bases, J lost 8 bases, and 13 bases stayed unmatched.

The chain has TRBV30 and TRBJ1-5; TRBD1 matches at 7 bases. Germline values: CDR1 GTSNPN, CDR2 SVGIG (reference sequence). This CDR3 is built from 16 residues. With 2 bases clipped from V and 2 bases from J, the junction kept 9 bases outside the gene matches. The CDR3 nucleotides are TGTGCCTGGAGTCTTAGAGGGGGCGCCGGCAATCAGCCCCAGCATTTT. It specifies CAWSLRGGAGNQPQHF.

This clone was seen more than once but under ten times. The chain is built from TRBV28 and TRBJ1-1, with 8 bases aligning to TRBD1. V was pared by 6 bases and J by 4 bases, with 10 bases of the junction left unmatched. The CDR3 is 15 residues long. Per the germline V gene, CDR1 is MDHEN and CDR2 is SYDVKM. The CDR3 DNA is TGTGCCAGCAGCACCAGGACAGGGAGGGGCACTGAAGCTTTCTTT. Translated: CASSTRTGRGTEAFF.

The chain is built from TRBV5-1 and TRBJ2-3; D is perhaps TRBD2 (7 bases). V lost 4 bases, J lost 6 bases, and 18 bases lay in between. This CDR3 is built from 15 residues. Germline V lookup: CDR1 SGHRS, CDR2 YFSETQ. The DNA for the CDR3 is TGCGCCAGCAGCCCCTATGGGGGGGCCCCCGATACGCAGTATTTT. Translation gives CASSPYGGAPDTQYF.

J is TRBJ2-2 and V is TRBV2; the match to TRBD1 covers 7 bases. CDR1 and CDR2 (germline): SNHLY, FYNNEI. The CDR3 is 14 residues long. The trim removed 4 bases at V and 7 bases at J, leaving 6 bases unmatched. DNA of the CDR3: TGTGCCAGCAGTGGGGGGACAGTTGGCGGGGAGCTGTTTTTT. It translates to CASSGGTVGGELFF.

V and J are TRBV19 and TRBJ2-1, with 8 positions matching TRBD1. V lost 5 bases and J lost 9; bases outside the gene matches: 6. Germline assignment: CDR1 LNHDA and CDR2 SQIVND (reference sequence). The CDR3 length is 13 residues. CDR3 sequence: CASSAYTGGEQFF. CDR3 nucleotide sequence: TGTGCCAGTAGTGCCTACACAGGGGGTGAGCAGTTCTTC.

The chain couples TRBV21-1 to TRBJ2-5; TRBD1 is taken as the D call from the table, unchecked against the DNA. TRBV21-1 is a documented pseudogene. The CDR3 is 14 amino acids. This CDR3 reads CARPGGPEGETQYF. The CDR3 DNA reads as TGTGCCAGGCCAGGGGGGCCCGAGGGGGAGACCCAGTACTTC.

The V and J genes are TRBV7-2 and TRBJ1-4; 11 bases are a match to TRBD1. This CDR3 has 16 residues. Trimming took 5 bases from V and 3 from J; bases not matched to a gene: 5. Germline values: CDR1 SGHTA, CDR2 FQGNSA. CDR3: CASSPDRGLANEKLFF. CDR3 bases: TGTGCCAGCAGCCCGGACAGGGGGCTGGCTAATGAAAAACTGTTTTTT.